What follows are 8 T cell receptor beta chains derived from one specimen sequenced in a study of blood T cell repertoires in COVID-19. Libraries were prepared by immunoSEQ multiplex PCR; TCRdb keeps only in-frame clonotypes and omits some of them. The data hold under 250,000 clones, with about 89% observed a single time. Sequencing was performed on peripheral blood. Every receptor here comes from a woman in her 40s with acute or convalescent COVID-19.

This clone has just one count. V and J are TRBV5-1 and TRBJ1-2, with 8 bases identical to TRBD1. Germline V gene sequence: CDR1 SGHRS, CDR2 YFSETQ. V trimming: 0 bases; J trimming: 4 bases; junction bases outside the gene matches: 5. This CDR3 comprises 15 residues. CDR3 in DNA: TGCGCCAGCAGCTTGGCCTCAGGGGGCAGCTATGGCTACACCTTC. Translating gives CASSLASGGSYGYTF.

This clone was detected once. The V and J genes are TRBV6-1 and TRBJ2-1; TRBD1 is a possible D gene (6 bases). Germline CDR1 MNHNS, CDR2 SASEGT. The V end lost 1 base, the J end lost 1 base, and 8 bases lay between the germline ends. The length of the CDR3 is 15 residues. CDR3: CASSEGGLSYNEQFF. Here the CDR3 DNA reads TGTGCCAGCAGTGAAGGGGGGCTTTCCTACAATGAGCAGTTCTTC.

The chain has TRBV9 and TRBJ1-2; D uncertain. V lost 4 bases and J 3 bases, leaving 13 bases between the germline ends. The CDR3 has 14 residues. The germline V gene encodes CDR1 SGDLS and CDR2 YYNGEE. This CDR3 reads CASSSLEDYYGYTF. In DNA form, the CDR3 reads TGTGCCAGCAGCTCTTTAGAAGATTACTATGGCTACACCTTC.

The genes are TRBV5-6 and TRBJ2-2, with TRBD1 as a possible D gene (6 bases). The V gene lost 4 bases and the J gene lost 0 bases, with 10 bases spanning the gap. This CDR3 contains 15 residues. Germline CDR1 and CDR2: SGHDT and YYEEEE. The CDR3 loop is CASSPGTSNTGELFF. The DNA for the CDR3 is TGTGCCAGCAGCCCCGGGACATCGAACACCGGGGAGCTGTTTTTT.

This clone showed up just a few times. The chain joins TRBV6-4 to TRBJ2-2, with 7 bases that match TRBD1. CDR1 is MRHNA and CDR2 is SNTAGT in the germline V gene. With V trimmed by 4 bases and J by 5 bases, 10 bases remained unmatched. The CDR3 has 16 residues. CDR3 protein: CASSASNEGATGELFF. The CDR3 region has the DNA TGTGCCAGCAGTGCCTCGAATGAGGGGGCGACCGGGGAGCTGTTTTTT.

V is TRBV19 and J is TRBJ2-5; possibly TRBD2 for D (5 bases). The V end lost 5 bases, the J end lost 5 bases, and 15 bases lay between the germline ends. From germline, CDR1 is LNHDA and CDR2 SQIVND (reference sequence). The CDR3 sequence is 14 residues long. CDR3 sequence (DNA): TGTGCCAGTAGTCTTATCGGGGTCGGGGAGACCCAGTACTTC. It is translated as CASSLIGVGETQYF.

This clone was seen a single time. The chain uses TRBV7-8 and TRBJ1-3, with TRBD1 matching over 7 bases. This CDR3 comprises 15 residues. CDR1 and CDR2 from the germline V gene are SGHVS and FQNEAQ. V gave up 6 bases and J gave up 3 bases; unmatched junction bases: 8. The CDR3 protein is CASSYRQGIGNTIYF. The CDR3 DNA sequence: TGTGCCAGCAGTTACAGACAGGGAATTGGAAACACCATATATTTT.

The CDR3 sequence: CAISDDVSQIADTQYF. The CDR3 coding sequence is TGTGCCATCAGTGACGATGTTTCCCAGATTGCAGATACGCAGTATTTT. The chain joins TRBV10-3 to TRBJ2-3; no definite D call. This CDR3 contains 16 residues. The germline gives CDR1 ENHRY, CDR2 SYGVKD. Trimming removed 3 bases from V and 4 bases from J, with 17 bases in between.